The next 10 T cell receptor beta chains were all read from a single sample in a study of patients and donors after allogeneic stem cell transplantation. A single record per CDR3 protein comes from TCRdb applying MiXCR to the RT-PCR reads. Here the sample spans approximately 410,000 distinct CDR3 sequences, 16% being singletons. Sample: blood, either unsorted or a sorted T cell fraction (not recorded which). Receptor source: a human donor who was either an allogeneic HSCT recipient or a stem cell or donor lymphocyte infusion donor (not recorded which). It is not recorded whose cells these are; they may come from a transplant donor.

This clonotype was recorded at least ten times. The chain links TRBV29-1 to TRBJ2-7; TRBD1 is a possible D gene (5 bases). The CDR3 totals 13 residues. Germline assignment: CDR1 SQVTM and CDR2 ANQGSEA. Trimming stripped 4 bases from V and 0 bases from J, with 10 bases between. CDR3 protein: CSVGGRSSYEQYF. The CDR3 coding sequence is TGCAGCGTTGGGGGCAGGAGCTCCTACGAGCAGTACTTC.

The rearrangement links TRBV15 to TRBJ1-1, with D tentatively TRBD1 (5 bases). Germline assignment: CDR1 LNHNV and CDR2 YYDKDF (reference sequence). V lost 0 bases to trimming and J lost 0 bases, with 5 bases between them. CDR3 length equals 14 residues. CDR3 nucleotide sequence: TGTGCCACCAGCAGAGAAGGGGTGAACACTGAAGCTTTCTTT. Its translation: CATSREGVNTEAFF.

This clonotype has just a few counts. The V and J genes are TRBV2 and TRBJ2-7, with D uncertain. Trimming took off 6 bases at V and 7 bases at J, with 16 bases between the two ends. The CDR3 extends over 13 amino acids. Germline V lookup: CDR1 SNHLY, CDR2 FYNNEI. CDR3 DNA sequence: TGTGCCAGCAGGCAAGCTCGGGTGGGGGAGCAGTACTTC. It encodes CASRQARVGEQYF.

This clonotype was found a few times. The chain has TRBV5-1 and TRBJ1-1, with a possible D match to TRBD1 (6 bases). The length of the CDR3 is 14 residues. CDR1 and CDR2 from the germline V gene are SGHRS and YFSETQ. V was cut by 3 bases and J by 4 bases, with 13 bases left in between. This CDR3 reads CASSSSGTSTEAFF. CDR3 sequence (DNA): TGCGCCAGCAGCTCATCCGGGACATCCACTGAAGCTTTCTTT.

This rearrangement joins TRBV19 to TRBJ2-7, with unresolved D. The CDR3 totals 12 residues. The V gene's germline CDR1 is LNHDA and CDR2 SQIVND (reference sequence). Between the trimmed V and J ends, which lost 3 bases and 3 bases, there was a span of 6 bases. CDR3 amino acids: CASSMGVYEQYF. In nucleotides, the CDR3 is TGTGCCAGTAGTATGGGCGTCTACGAGCAGTACTTC.

CDR3 coding DNA: TGTGCCAGCAGCTTAGATCTGGGATCCTACGAGCAGTACTTC. It is translated as CASSLDLGSYEQYF. The chain is built from TRBV7-6 and TRBJ2-7; D remains ambiguous. Trimming took off 1 base at V and 1 base at J, with 8 bases between the two ends. CDR3 length equals 14 residues. Germline V gene lookup returns CDR1 SGHVS and CDR2 FNYEAQ.

This clonotype was seen only a few times. The genes are TRBV7-2 and TRBJ1-3; 7 bases align to TRBD1. The CDR3 has 17 residues. V lost 3 bases, J lost 0 bases, and 8 bases stayed unmatched. Germline V CDR1 and CDR2: SGHTA, FQGNSA. The CDR3 coding sequence is TGTGCCAGCAGCTTCTACTCCGGGACAGTCTCTGGAAACACCATATATTTT. It translates to CASSFYSGTVSGNTIYF.

V is TRBV7-6 and J is TRBJ2-3; perhaps TRBD2 as D (5 bases). This CDR3 spans 17 amino acids. V shed 0 bases and J shed 2 bases, with 15 bases lying between them. The germline V gene has CDR1 SGHVS and CDR2 FNYEAQ. The CDR3: CASSLAKLALDTDTQYF. The CDR3 DNA reads TGTGCCAGCAGCTTAGCGAAGCTAGCCCTTGACACAGATACGCAGTATTTT.

The chain uses TRBV12-3 or TRBV12-4 and TRBJ2-3; D is possibly TRBD2 (6 bases). This CDR3 spans 14 amino acids. Trimming pared 6 bases from V and 3 bases from J, leaving 13 bases between. CDR3 sequence: CASRSNGGTDTQYF. For the CDR3, the DNA is TGTGCCAGCAGGAGTAATGGAGGGACAGATACGCAGTATTTT.

This clonotype was counted many times. The rearrangement joins TRBV4-3 to TRBJ1-4; possible D gene TRBD1, 6 bases. Per the germline V gene, CDR1 is LGHNA and CDR2 is YSLEER. V dropped 1 base and J dropped 5 bases, with 8 bases sitting between them. This CDR3 has 14 residues. This CDR3 reads CASSQGGGNEKLFF. In nucleotides, the CDR3 is TGCGCCAGCAGCCAAGGAGGGGGGAATGAAAAACTGTTTTTT.